This record concerns one T cell receptor (beta chain) sequence. Its specific antigen is unknown. Within one base of it there is no much larger clone, and no base qualities were kept. Thawed unstimulated PBMCs were stained for CD3, CD4 and CD8 and FACS-sorted into CD3+CD4+ and CD3+CD8+ populations. Randomization to immunosuppression withdrawal applied to every one of the 8 studied subjects. The Qiagen DNeasy Blood and Tissue Kit was used to isolate genomic DNA. The data were taken from a study of T cell clones after liver transplantation (dated by TCRdb to the late 2010s). Context from the whole study: The samples were obtained from ITN030ST, a randomized trial that attempted immunosuppression withdrawal within 2 years after liver transplantation. Blood samples were taken pre-transplant, pre-randomization before withdrawal, and post-randomization after full withdrawal or failed withdrawal. Until randomization at 12-24 months post-transplant, subjects were given standard immunosuppression, with no induction therapy. As an antigen-independent comparator for the donor-reactive sequences, third party-reactive TCRbeta sequences from pre-transplant MLRs were identified as well. The studied cohort comprised 8 liver transplant recipients, 3 classified as tolerant and 5 as non-tolerant. Of the eight recipients, a few were HCV-positive, while the remaining recipients had been transplanted for non-autoimmune, non-viral indications. Tolerance was defined as complete immunosuppression withdrawal for at least one year with no rise in liver enzymes beyond twice the upper limit of normal. Donor-reactive T cell clones were identified using TCRbeta sequencing after a pre-transplant mixed lymphocyte reaction and were then followed in post-transplant blood.

High-throughput TCRbeta CDR3 sequencing of frozen genomic DNA was performed by immunoSEQ, with PCR amplification, mapping, bias correction and internal controls included. As for the original processing: Productive rearrangements were retained, and unique TCRbeta sequences were defined by the CDR3 nucleotide sequence together with the V and J gene. For classification of a sequence as donor-reactive, at least 5-fold expansion in CFSE-low cells relative to unstimulated pre-transplant cells and a frequency of at least 0.01% were required. Per-subject minimum frequency thresholds, based on the lowest-template unstimulated sample, ensured at least 90% detection power. Jensen-Shannon divergence between the top 1000 TCRbeta sequences after and before transplant was used to measure repertoire turnover. Changes in detection of donor-reactive sequences were tested with two-sided Fisher's exact tests. In TCRdb, the immuneACCESS table is reduced to in-frame sequences with V and J assigned. These tables do not hold every clone; where another copy was compared, an unresolved V gene accounts for under half, and the others remain unexplained. That table furnishes V, J and clone size, whereas the DNA furnished D and trimming. The sample data list about 9,200 clones, and 78% of these were observed just once. Roughly 60% of the sample lies in the top ten.

The germline V gene (reference sequence) yields LNHDA for CDR1 and SQIVND for CDR2. Cut back by 4 bases and 4 bases, the V and J ends lie 8 bases apart. The CDR3 spans 13 residues, from the cysteine through the phenylalanine. Just CDR3 DNA is preserved here, 39 bases in frame from base 1. The full study reports these points: Once repertoire turnover was taken into account, donor-reactive detection showed a significant reduction for CD4 in 7 of 8 subjects and for CD8 in 8 of 8. The decline in donor-reactive sequences exceeded the decline in third party-reactive sequences, suggesting partial antigen-specific deletion that was unrelated to withdrawal success. Circulating donor-reactive CD4 TCRbeta sequences fell significantly post-transplant in most of the 8 subjects, irrespective of tolerance or HCV status. In a couple of subjects, low numbers of available donor cells limited the measurable donor-reactive repertoire. Because no allograft tissue specimens were available, donor-reactive T cells may have migrated into the graft instead of being deleted. Because of small, heterogeneous patient numbers and non-standardized post-transplant time points, the conclusions were only preliminary.

The rearranged segments are TRBV19 and TRBJ2-1; a tentative D call is TRBD2 (5 bases match). The sample was CD8+ T cells from blood, taken at the 22-month timepoint. This sequence was found in a human patient who received a liver transplant. Following transplantation, T cells from the graft donor may be among those present. The CDR3 sequence is CASSNGLYNEQFF. The sequence in DNA is TGTGCCAGTAGTAACGGACTTTACAATGAGCAGTTCTTC.